This entry lists 27 T cell receptor beta chains sequenced from one sample in a study of OX40 agonist ivuxolimab in advanced cancers. Some clones are missing from TCRdb's copy, which holds only in-frame ones; the method was immunoSEQ multiplex PCR. The sample carries some 83,000 clones, 86% recorded once. Specimen: CD4+ or CD8+ T cells sorted from blood, collected in a trial of the OX40 agonist ivuxolimab. These TCRs come from an adult with an advanced solid tumor such as melanoma, head and neck, liver or kidney cancer.

V and J are TRBV11-2 and TRBJ2-7; D unclear. Germline V CDR1 and CDR2: SGHAT, FQNNGV. Trimming removed 1 base from V and 1 base from J, with 11 bases in between. CDR3 length equals 15 residues. The CDR3 nucleotides read TGTGCCAGCAGCTTAGGAGGAACAACTTCCTACGAGCAGTACTTC. Translation gives CASSLGGTTSYEQYF. The complete variable domain, with remaining parts taken from reference TRBV11-2 and TRBJ2-7, reads EAGVAQSPRYKIIEKRQSVAFWCNPISGHATLYWYQQILGQGPKLLIQFQNNGVVDDSQLPKDRFSAERLKGVDSTLKIQPAKLEDSAVYLCASSLGGTTSYEQYFGPGTRLTVT.

The chain couples TRBV18 to TRBJ1-6, with a tentative D call TRBD1 (5 bases). There are 16 residues in the CDR3. V was pared by 6 bases and J by 6 bases, with 18 bases between. Germline lookup yields CDR1 KGHSH and CDR2 LQKENI. The DNA for the CDR3 is TGTGCCAGCTCTCGGGACGCCCCAAACGGTAATTCACCCCTCCACTTT. Its protein is CASSRDAPNGNSPLHF.

The chain uses TRBV5-6 and TRBJ2-5; D not resolved. Trimming removed 6 bases from V and 1 base from J, with 10 bases in between. Germline-derived CDR1 and CDR2 are SGHDT and YYEEEE. The CDR3 is made up of 13 amino acids. As DNA, the CDR3 is TGTGCCAGCAATTTTCTAGGCCAAGAGACCCAGTACTTC. Residues: CASNFLGQETQYF. The whole variable domain, remainder taken from reference TRBV5-6 and TRBJ2-5, is DAGVTQSPTHLIKTRGQQVTLRCSPKSGHDTVSWYQQALGQGPQFIFQYYEEEERQRGNFPDRFSGHQFPNYSSELNVNALLLGDSALYLCASNFLGQETQYFGPGTRLLVL.

This sequence joins TRBV4-2 and TRBJ2-7; 9 bases agree with TRBD2. CDR3 length: 15 amino acids. CDR1 is LGHNA, CDR2 YNFKEQ, per germline. With 0 bases clipped from V and 3 bases from J, the junction kept 3 bases outside the gene matches. CDR3 sequence reads: CASSQEAGGNYEQYF. The CDR3 DNA is TGTGCCAGCAGCCAAGAGGCGGGAGGGAACTACGAGCAGTACTTC.

This clone was seen ten or more times. The chain recombines TRBV7-8 with TRBJ1-6; tentatively, D is TRBD1 (5 bases). Trimming shortened V by 5 bases and J by 8 bases, and 10 bases separated the two germline ends. This CDR3 is 13 amino acids long. Germline loops: CDR1 SGHVS, CDR2 FQNEAQ. In DNA form, the CDR3 reads TGTGCCAGCAGCCCCCGGGACGATTCACCCCTCCACTTT. Translation: CASSPRDDSPLHF.

This chain connects TRBV5-1 to TRBJ2-1, with 10 bases matching TRBD2. The V segment lost 4 bases and the J segment 6 bases; nucleotides outside the gene matches: 4. Germline lookup yields CDR1 SGHRS and CDR2 YFSETQ. The CDR3 contains 14 residues. The CDR3 sequence is CASSPGTSANEQFF. The CDR3 coding sequence is TGCGCCAGCAGCCCCGGGACTAGCGCCAATGAGCAGTTCTTC.

This sequence joins TRBV5-6 and TRBJ1-2; D remains unclear. V lost 3 bases and J lost 2, with 11 bases in between. From germline, CDR1 is SGHDT and CDR2 YYEEEE. The CDR3 spans 14 residues. The CDR3 spells CASSSPAGNYGYTF. In nucleotides, the CDR3 is TGTGCCAGCAGCTCCCCGGCGGGGAACTATGGCTACACCTTC.

The chain is built from TRBV27 and TRBJ1-1, with 10 bases identical to TRBD1. Per germline, CDR1 MNHEY and CDR2 SMNVEV (reference sequence). The CDR3 has 16 residues. V dropped 3 bases and J dropped 0; count of bases not matched to a gene: 4. The DNA for the CDR3 is TGTGCCAGCAGTTTTGGGGACAGGGGTCTGAACACTGAAGCTTTCTTT. Its protein is CASSFGDRGLNTEAFF.

The V gene is TRBV5-1, the J gene TRBJ1-2; TRBD1 matches 7 bases. The V segment lost 3 bases and the J segment 8 bases; nucleotides outside the gene matches: 7. CDR3 length: 13 residues. Germline V lookup: CDR1 SGHRS, CDR2 YFSETQ. Here the CDR3 reads CASSSFYRGGYTF. CDR3 DNA sequence: TGCGCCAGCAGCTCCTTCTACAGGGGCGGCTACACCTTC.

The chain employs TRBV15 and TRBJ1-2, with D possibly matching TRBD1 (5 bases). Germline values: CDR1 LNHNV, CDR2 YYDKDF (reference sequence). The CDR3 is made up of 15 amino acids. V was cut by 1 base and J by 4 bases, with 13 bases left in between. This chain's CDR3 is CATSRVGGTIYGYTF. CDR3 coding DNA: TGTGCCACCAGCAGAGTAGGCGGGACTATCTATGGCTACACCTTC.

V is TRBV6-5 and J is TRBJ2-1; weak D call: TRBD2 (6 bases). Germline V CDR1 and CDR2: MNHEY, SVGAGI. V lost 4 bases and J lost 8, with 12 bases in between. This CDR3 spans 13 amino acids. The CDR3, as DNA: TGTGCCAGCAGTTGGAGGGTGGGAGATGAGCAGTTCTTC. Translation gives CASSWRVGDEQFF.

The chain recombines TRBV7-2 with TRBJ1-1, with 8 positions matching TRBD1. V was clipped by 1 base and J by 10 bases; unmatched bases: 5. Germline V CDR1 and CDR2: SGHTA, FQGNSA. The CDR3 loop spans 13 amino acids. This CDR3 is CASSLGPDRVAFF. As DNA, the CDR3 is TGTGCCAGCAGCTTAGGCCCGGACAGGGTAGCTTTCTTT.

The DNA for the CDR3 is TGTGCCAGTAGTCCTCTCGGGTCCACAATTTATGGCTACACCTTC. Protein product: CASSPLGSTIYGYTF. V gene TRBV19 combines with J gene TRBJ1-2; D gene ambiguous. The CDR3 spans 15 residues. Trimming removed 5 bases from V and 5 bases from J, with 18 bases in between. Germline V gives CDR1 LNHDA, CDR2 SQIVND (reference sequence).

The chain has TRBV6-5 and TRBJ1-2; 8 bases line up with TRBD1. After removal of 5 bases from V and 3 bases from J, the junction contained 5 bases not matched to a gene. CDR3 size: 14 residues. Germline V lookup: CDR1 MNHEY, CDR2 SVGAGI. CDR3 DNA sequence: TGTGCCAGCAGTCTAGGACAGGGCTACTATGGCTACACCTTC. It is translated as CASSLGQGYYGYTF.

This clone was seen a few times. V is TRBV5-4 and J is TRBJ2-7; 7 bases line up with TRBD2. CDR1 and CDR2 from the germline V gene are SGHNT and YYREEE (reference sequence). V gave up 6 bases and J gave up 1 base; unmatched junction bases: 13. This CDR3 is 16 amino acids long. CDR3 region: CASTLEGLDESYEQYF. In DNA, the CDR3 is TGTGCCAGCACCCTGGAAGGACTAGATGAGTCCTACGAGCAGTACTTC. Full variable domain (outside the CDR3, taken from reference TRBV5-4 and TRBJ2-7): ETGVTQSPTHLIKTRGQQVTLRCSSQSGHNTVSWYQQALGQGPQFIFQYYREEENGRGNFPPRFSGLQFPNYSSELNVNALELDDSALYLCASTLEGLDESYEQYFGPGTRLTVT.

CDR3 protein: CASSYGQGAGEQYF. As DNA, the CDR3 is TGCGCCAGCAGCTACGGACAGGGGGCGGGCGAGCAGTACTTC. This sequence joins TRBV5-1 and TRBJ2-7; 11 bases match TRBD1. J was trimmed by 6 bases and V by 3 bases; bases with no gene match: 5. CDR1 is SGHRS, CDR2 YFSETQ, per germline. The CDR3 runs to 14 residues. The full variable domain, in which reference TRBV5-1 and TRBJ2-7 provide the parts outside the CDR3, is KAGVTQTPRYLIKTRGQQVTLSCSPISGHRSVSWYQQTPGQGLQFLFEYFSETQRNKGNFPGRFSGRQFSNSRSEMNVSTLELGDSALYLCASSYGQGAGEQYFGPGTRLTVT.

In DNA form, the CDR3 reads TGTGCCAGCAGCCAGGTTAATCTTAACACCGGGGAGCTGTTTTTT. This sequence encodes CASSQVNLNTGELFF. V gene TRBV4-2 combines with J gene TRBJ2-2; unclear D gene. Trimming removed 3 bases at V and 2 bases at J, with 10 bases between. Germline V gene sequence: CDR1 LGHNA, CDR2 YNFKEQ. The CDR3 length is 15 residues.

This chain uses TRBV5-1 with TRBJ2-7; TRBD1 is a possible D gene (5 bases). Trimming took off 0 bases at V and 2 bases at J, with 12 bases between the two ends. This CDR3 comprises 15 residues. Germline assignment: CDR1 SGHRS and CDR2 YFSETQ. The CDR3 spells CASSLGGTLTYEQYF. Here the CDR3 DNA reads TGCGCCAGCAGCTTGGGGGGCACGCTAACCTACGAGCAGTACTTC.

The J gene is TRBJ2-7, the V gene TRBV19; 8 bases map to TRBD2. This CDR3 spans 14 amino acids. CDR1 and CDR2 from the germline V gene are LNHDA and SQIVND (reference sequence). Unmatched junction bases numbered 6, after V lost 5 bases and J lost 3 bases. The CDR3 DNA follows: TGTGCCAGTAGTGCCGGGAGCGGGAGCTACGAGCAGTACTTC. This sequence encodes CASSAGSGSYEQYF. Together with reference TRBV19 and TRBJ2-7, the CDR3 gives the full variable domain: DGGITQSPKYLFRKEGQNVTLSCEQNLNHDAMYWYRQDPGQGLRLIYYSQIVNDFQKGDIAEGYSVSREKKESFPLTVTSAQKNPTAFYLCASSAGSGSYEQYFGPGTRLTVT.

The sample holds one count of this clone. This chain links TRBV5-4 with TRBJ1-2; D may be TRBD1 (6 bases). This CDR3 is 15 amino acids long. The ends were cut back, 0 bases at V and 3 bases at J, with 12 bases in the middle. Germline CDR1 reads SGHNT; CDR2 reads YYREEE (reference sequence). The CDR3 DNA reads as TGTGCCAGCAGCTTGGTTCCAGGGGATGACTATGGCTACACCTTC. It is translated as CASSLVPGDDYGYTF.

The chain carries TRBV7-8 and TRBJ2-7; 7 nucleotides agree with TRBD1. Per the germline V gene, CDR1 is SGHVS and CDR2 is FQNEAQ. Trimming removed 4 bases from V and 5 bases from J; junction bases left unmatched: 8. This CDR3 contains 14 residues. In DNA, the CDR3 is TGTGCCAGCAGCTCTCCGACAGGGCCCCACGAGCAGTACTTC. It specifies CASSSPTGPHEQYF.

This clone is a singleton in its sample. The chain employs TRBV7-2 and TRBJ2-2, with a weak D call TRBD1 (6 bases). The CDR3 loop spans 16 amino acids. The germline V and J ends were trimmed by 6 bases and 7 bases, with 21 bases remaining between them. Germline CDR1 is SGHTA and CDR2 is FQGNSA. Here the CDR3 reads CASRTDGAGVGGELFF. The CDR3 DNA sequence: TGTGCCAGCAGGACAGATGGGGCAGGGGTAGGCGGGGAGCTGTTTTTT.

As for this clone: A read error may be the cause here, since a much bigger clone is one base away. The V gene is TRBV19, the J gene TRBJ1-2; possibly TRBD1 for D (6 bases). V was shortened by 5 bases and J by 4 bases, with 11 bases between the two germline ends. The CDR3 extends over 13 amino acids. Germline V gene lookup returns CDR1 LNHDA and CDR2 SQIVND (reference sequence). CDR3 coding DNA: TGTGCCAGTAGTCCCGGGACATCCTATGGCTACACCTTC. It translates to CASSPGTSYGYTF.

The chain joins TRBV7-2 to TRBJ1-2; possibly TRBD1 for D (5 bases). Trimming took 3 bases from V and 4 from J, leaving 9 bases between them. This CDR3 comprises 13 residues. Per the germline V gene, CDR1 is SGHTA and CDR2 is FQGNSA. In DNA, the CDR3 is TGTGCCAGCAGCTTGCAGGGTCTCTATGGCTACACCTTC. Its translation: CASSLQGLYGYTF.

The chain joins TRBV4-1 to TRBJ2-5, with D maybe TRBD2 (7 bases). Trimming stripped 0 bases from V and 0 bases from J, with 11 bases between. CDR1 and CDR2 from the germline V gene are MGHRA and YSYEKL. CDR3 length: 16 amino acids. CDR3 in DNA: TGCGCCAGCAGCCAAGAAGGGAGGGGGTACCAAGAGACCCAGTACTTC. This gives the protein CASSQEGRGYQETQYF.

This sequence joins TRBV6-1 and TRBJ1-5; perhaps TRBD1 as D (6 bases). This CDR3 spans 13 amino acids. V was cut by 5 bases and J by 6 bases, with 11 bases left in between. Germline values: CDR1 MNHNS, CDR2 SASEGT. Written as DNA, the CDR3 is TGTGCCAGCAGTAGGGGGGAGGGTCAGCCCCAGCATTTT. Its protein is CASSRGEGQPQHF.

The V and J genes are TRBV7-9 and TRBJ2-2; D may be TRBD1 or TRBD2 (5 bases each). The ends were cut back, 5 bases at V and 3 bases at J, with 16 bases in the middle. CDR1 and CDR2 (germline): SEHNR, FQNEAQ (reference sequence). The CDR3 has 16 amino acids. CDR3 residues: CASSLPPMGDTGELFF. In nucleotides, the CDR3 is TGTGCCAGCAGCCTCCCTCCCATGGGGGACACCGGGGAGCTGTTTTTT.